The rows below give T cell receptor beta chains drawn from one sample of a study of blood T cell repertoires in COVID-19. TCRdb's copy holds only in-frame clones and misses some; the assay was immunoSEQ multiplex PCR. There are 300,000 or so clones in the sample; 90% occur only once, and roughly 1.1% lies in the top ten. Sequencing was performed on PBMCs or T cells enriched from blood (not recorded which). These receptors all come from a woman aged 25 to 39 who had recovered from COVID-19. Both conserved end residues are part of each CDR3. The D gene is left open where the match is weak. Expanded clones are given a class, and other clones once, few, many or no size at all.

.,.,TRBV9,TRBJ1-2,TGTGCCAGCAGCGTAGCTCCCAGAGAGGATGCCGGCTACACCTTC,CASSVAPREDAGYTF
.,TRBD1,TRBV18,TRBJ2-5,TGTGCCAGCTCACGGAAGCAGGGGGCAATGGAGACCCAGTACTTC,CASSRKQGAMETQYF
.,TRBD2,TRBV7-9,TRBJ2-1,TGTGCCAGCAGCTTCGGCGGGAGCAATGAGCAGTTCTTC,CASSFGGSNEQFF
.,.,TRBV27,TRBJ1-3,TGTGCCAGCAGTTCCAACAGGGCTGGAAACACCATATATTTT,CASSSNRAGNTIYF
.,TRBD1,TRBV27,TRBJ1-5,TGTGCCACCGCGGACAGGGGCGGAAATCAGCCCCAGCATTTT,CATADRGGNQPQHF
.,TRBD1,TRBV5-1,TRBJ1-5,TGCGCCAGCAGCTTGGACAGGGGAGGCAATCAGCCCCAGCATTTT,CASSLDRGGNQPQHF
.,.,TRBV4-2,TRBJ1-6,TGTGCCAGCAGCCAAGATCGTAGGACATTAGTCCTCCACTTT,CASSQDRRTLVLHF
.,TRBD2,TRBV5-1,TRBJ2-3,TGCGCCAGCAGCTTGTCTAGCGGGTCAGTCACGACGCAGTATTTT,CASSLSSGSVTTQYF
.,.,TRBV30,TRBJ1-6,TGTGCCTGGAGTACCGGGACAATCTCCTATAATTCACCCCTCCACTTT,CAWSTGTISYNSPLHF
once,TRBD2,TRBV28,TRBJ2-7,TGTGCCAGCAGTTCCCGGGAGGCGGGAGGGAGGGACGAGCAGTACTTC,CASSSREAGGRDEQYF
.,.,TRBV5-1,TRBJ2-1,TGCGCCAGCAGCTTGGAGGGGGTTAGGGGCTCCTACAATGAGCAGTTCTTC,CASSLEGVRGSYNEQFF
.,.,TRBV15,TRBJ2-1,TGTGCCACCAGCAGAGATCGAGACTCCTACAATGAGCAGTTCTTC,CATSRDRDSYNEQFF
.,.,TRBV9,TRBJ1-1,TGTGCCAGCAGCGTAGCTGGGGCCCACTCGAACACTGAAGCTTTCTTT,CASSVAGAHSNTEAFF
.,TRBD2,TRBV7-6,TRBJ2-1,TGTGCCAGCAGCCAATTAGCGGGAACCTACAATGAGCAGTTCTTC,CASSQLAGTYNEQFF
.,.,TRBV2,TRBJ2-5,TGTGCCAGCAGTAGGGACACCCAAGGGACCCAGTACTTC,CASSRDTQGTQYF
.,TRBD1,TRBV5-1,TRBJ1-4,TGCGCCAGCAGCGTAACAGGGGAGATGTTTGAAAAACTGTTTTTT,CASSVTGEMFEKLFF
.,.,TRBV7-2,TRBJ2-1,TGTGCCAGCGCGTCCGGGGCGGGGAGTTACAATGAGCAGTTCTTC,CASASGAGSYNEQFF
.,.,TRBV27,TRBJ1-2,TGTGCCAGCAGTTTGAGACAGGATAACTATGGCTACACCTTC,CASSLRQDNYGYTF
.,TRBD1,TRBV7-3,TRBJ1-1,TGTGCCAGCAGCTTATTCAGGGGGAGCGCTGAAGCTTTCTTT,CASSLFRGSAEAFF
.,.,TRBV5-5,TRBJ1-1,TGTGCCAGCAGCTTGGGAGGCTCAGGTAGGGGTGAAGCTTTCTTT,CASSLGGSGRGEAFF
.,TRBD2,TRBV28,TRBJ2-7,TGTGCCAGCAGTCCTTCGACTAGCGGGAGGGAAGGGGAGCAGTACTTC,CASSPSTSGREGEQYF
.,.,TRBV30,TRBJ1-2,TGTGCCTGGAGTGTAGGGGCCCAGGGCAGCTATGGCTACACCTTC,CAWSVGAQGSYGYTF
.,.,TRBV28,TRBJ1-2,TGTGCCAGCGGGCCAGGAGGAACTAGGGGCTACACCTTC,CASGPGGTRGYTF
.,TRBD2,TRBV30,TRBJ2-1,TGTGCCTGGTCAAGGACTAGCGGGGAGCAGTTCTTC,CAWSRTSGEQFF
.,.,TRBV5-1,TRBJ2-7,TGCGCCAGCAGCCTCACCTCGGGGGACGAGCAGTACTTC,CASSLTSGDEQYF
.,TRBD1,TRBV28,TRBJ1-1,TGTGCCAGCAGCCCTCGTACAGGGGGATGGAGCACTGAAGCTTTCTTT,CASSPRTGGWSTEAFF
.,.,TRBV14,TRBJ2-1,TGTGCCAGCAGCCCCGTGACAGGACTGGGGTCCTATGAGCAGTTCTTC,CASSPVTGLGSYEQFF
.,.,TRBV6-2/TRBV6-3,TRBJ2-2,TGTGCCAGCAGTTGGCGGGATAACGGGGAGCTGTTTTTT,CASSWRDNGELFF
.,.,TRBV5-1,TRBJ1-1,TGCGCCAGCAGCTTGGAGGCCGCCCGGGGGGCTGAAGCTTTCTTT,CASSLEAARGAEAFF
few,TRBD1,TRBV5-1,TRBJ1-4,TGCGCCAGCAGGGACAGGGAGAGCGAAAAACTGTTTTTT,CASRDRESEKLFF
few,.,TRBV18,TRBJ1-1,TGTGCCAGCTCAGAACGCGGACAGAGTGAAGCTTTCTTT,CASSERGQSEAFF
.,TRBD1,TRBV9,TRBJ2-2,TGTGCCAGCAGCGTAGGACCCGGGACAGGGGGCGTCACCGGGGAGCTGTTTTTT,CASSVGPGTGGVTGELFF
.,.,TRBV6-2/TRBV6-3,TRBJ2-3,TGTGCCAGCAGTTATGACTACCCCCCGTCGGATACGCAGTATTTT,CASSYDYPPSDTQYF
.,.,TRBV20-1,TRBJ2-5,TGCAGTGCTAGTCCCGGAGCCCTCATGAGGGTCGGGACCCAGTACTTC,CSASPGALMRVGTQYF
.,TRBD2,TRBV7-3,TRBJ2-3,TGTGCCAGCAGCCCAGTGGGGGGGTACACAGATACGCAGTATTTT,CASSPVGGYTDTQYF
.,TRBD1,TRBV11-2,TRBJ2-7,TGTGCCAGCAGCTTAGATCTAAGAAGACAGGGGGTACACGAGCAGTACTTC,CASSLDLRRQGVHEQYF
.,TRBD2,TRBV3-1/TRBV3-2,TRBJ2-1,TGTGCCAGCAGCCAAGGACTAGCGGGAGGGTACAATGAGCAGTTCTTC,CASSQGLAGGYNEQFF
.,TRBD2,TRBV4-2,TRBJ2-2,TGTGCCAGCAGCCGCCTGGGGGCGGGAGGGCCTGTGGAGCTGTTTTTT,CASSRLGAGGPVELFF
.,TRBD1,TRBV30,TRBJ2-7,TGTGCCTGGAGTGACGGGACAGGGGTTTATTTGAGATACGAGCAGTACTTC,CAWSDGTGVYLRYEQYF
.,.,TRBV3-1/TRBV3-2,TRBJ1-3,TGTGCCAGCAGCACTGGGGGGGCGAGAAACACCATATATTTT,CASSTGGARNTIYF
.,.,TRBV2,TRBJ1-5,TGTGCCAGCAGTGAAGCGCTAGGCAGGGGTGGATATAGCAATCAGCCCCAGCATTTT,CASSEALGRGGYSNQPQHF
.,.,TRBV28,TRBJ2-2,TGTGCCAGCAGTGTGGGACTCTACTACACCGGGGAGCTGTTTTTT,CASSVGLYYTGELFF
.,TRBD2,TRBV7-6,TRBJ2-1,TGTGCCAGCAGCTTGGGGACTAGCGGCTACAATGAGCAGTTCTTC,CASSLGTSGYNEQFF
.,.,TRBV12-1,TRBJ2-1,TGTGCCAGCAGCTTTTTGACTCACAATAGCGATGAGCAGTTCTTC,CASSFLTHNSDEQFF
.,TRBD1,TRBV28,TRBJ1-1,TGTGCCATTCGGACAGGGAATACTGAAGCTTTCTTT,CAIRTGNTEAFF
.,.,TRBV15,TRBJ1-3,TGTGCCACCAGCCGCGGGACGGCCTCTGGAAACACCATATATTTT,CATSRGTASGNTIYF